This entry concerns a single T cell receptor beta chain. The antigen is unknown. Repertoires were generated with immunoSEQ multiplex PCR, while TCRdb's copy carries only in-frame clones and drops some. The sample contains some 8,000 clones, about 88% of which appear only once. V shed 0 bases and J 2 bases; nucleotides not matched to a gene: 7. Germline CDR1 reads SEHNR; CDR2 reads FQNEAQ (reference sequence). The CDR3 loop spans 16 amino acids. The sample originates from a study of OX40 agonist ivuxolimab in advanced cancers. The study, taken as a whole, reports: Expanded clones were, on average, more numerous in CD8+ T cells than in CD4+.

This receptor was taken from an adult with an advanced solid tumor such as melanoma, head and neck, liver or kidney cancer. This sequence joins TRBV7-9 and TRBJ2-7; 7 bases are shared with TRBD1. The sample in question was CD4+ or CD8+ T cells sorted from blood, obtained in a trial of the OX40 agonist ivuxolimab. The CDR3 sequence is CASSLALGGATYEQYF. The CDR3 coding sequence is TGTGCCAGCAGCTTAGCTTTAGGGGGCGCCACCTACGAGCAGTACTTC.